These T cell receptor beta chains were read from a single sample in a study of siplizumab effects on memory and regulatory T cells. Here immunoSEQ multiplex PCR was the method, and the copy in TCRdb shows in-frame clones only, minus some. Among 70,000 to 90,000 clones, 93% were seen once, and the ten largest hold 5%. Material: CD8+ T cells sorted from blood. These receptors all come from a human donor in good health. Each CDR3 is given with its conserved first and last residue. The order of the fields is V gene, J gene, clone size, D gene, CDR3 DNA, CDR3 protein. D genes are given only for firm matches. Not all rows give a size; the values are once, few, many and, for expanded clones, a class.

V: TRBV27; J: TRBJ2-7; size: .; D: .; DNA: TGTGCCAGCAGTTTACGAACCTCCTACGAGCAGTACTTC; CDR3: CASSLRTSYEQYF
V: TRBV6-1; J: TRBJ2-2; size: .; D: .; DNA: TGTGCCAGCAGTTGGCCAGGCACCGGGGAGCTGTTTTTT; CDR3: CASSWPGTGELFF
V: TRBV30; J: TRBJ1-1; size: .; D: TRBD1; DNA: TGTGCCTGGAGTGTAGGGACAGGGGGATTCGAAGCTTTCTTT; CDR3: CAWSVGTGGFEAFF
V: TRBV27; J: TRBJ2-3; size: .; D: .; DNA: TGTGCCAGCAGTTTTTCGGCCGATACGCAGTATTTT; CDR3: CASSFSADTQYF
V: TRBV9; J: TRBJ1-3; size: few; D: .; DNA: TGTGCCAGCAGCGTAGATGAGAACTCTGGAAACACCATATATTTT; CDR3: CASSVDENSGNTIYF
V: TRBV6-1; J: TRBJ2-2; size: .; D: .; DNA: TGTGCCAGCAGGCACACCGGGGAGCTGTTTTTT; CDR3: CASRHTGELFF
V: TRBV27; J: TRBJ2-5; size: .; D: TRBD1; DNA: TGTGCCAGCACCAAGACAGGGAGTGGACAAGAGACCCAGTACTTC; CDR3: CASTKTGSGQETQYF
V: TRBV5-4; J: TRBJ1-2; size: .; D: .; DNA: TGTGCCAGCAGCTCCGACAACGAGGATGGCTACACCTTC; CDR3: CASSSDNEDGYTF
V: TRBV19; J: TRBJ1-2; size: .; D: .; DNA: TGTGCCAGTAGTGGCGGGGCTGCATATGGCTACACCTTC; CDR3: CASSGGAAYGYTF
V: TRBV19; J: TRBJ2-1; size: .; D: .; DNA: TGTGCCAGTAGCTTGGTCCGGGCCGGTGAGCAGTTCTTC; CDR3: CASSLVRAGEQFF
V: TRBV15; J: TRBJ1-1; size: medium-sized; D: TRBD1; DNA: TGTGCCACCAGCACGTACAACAGGGGGCATACTGAAGCTTTCTTT; CDR3: CATSTYNRGHTEAFF
V: TRBV13; J: TRBJ2-3; size: .; D: TRBD1; DNA: TGTGCCAGCAGCGACCGGGACAGTCCTAGCACAGATACGCAGTATTTT; CDR3: CASSDRDSPSTDTQYF
V: TRBV7-6; J: TRBJ2-5; size: .; D: TRBD2; DNA: TGTGCCAGCAGCTTAAGGGTCGGGCTAGCGGGGGAAGAGACCCAGTACTTC; CDR3: CASSLRVGLAGEETQYF
V: TRBV12-5; J: TRBJ2-7; size: .; D: .; DNA: TGTGCTAGTGGTTTGCCTCCTGGTGGGACAACTTCGGGGGAGCAGTACTTC; CDR3: CASGLPPGGTTSGEQYF
V: TRBV2; J: TRBJ1-2; size: .; D: TRBD1; DNA: TGTGCCAGTAATCCGGGACAGGGGTTTTTCCGACTTGGCTACACCTTC; CDR3: CASNPGQGFFRLGYTF
V: TRBV14; J: TRBJ1-6; size: once; D: .; DNA: TGTGCCAGCAATTGGATGGGGCAGGGACATGGTTCACCCCTCCACTTT; CDR3: CASNWMGQGHGSPLHF
V: TRBV2; J: TRBJ2-5; size: .; D: TRBD2; DNA: TGTGCCAGCAGGGCTCTAGCGGGGCAAGAGACCCAGTACTTC; CDR3: CASRALAGQETQYF
V: TRBV19; J: TRBJ2-2; size: .; D: .; DNA: TGTGCCAGTAGTGAAGCCGGGGAGCTGTTTTTT; CDR3: CASSEAGELFF
V: TRBV29-1; J: TRBJ2-7; size: .; D: .; DNA: TGCAGCGTTGTGGAAACCTACGAGCAGTACTTC; CDR3: CSVVETYEQYF
V: TRBV19; J: TRBJ2-3; size: .; D: .; DNA: TGTGCCAGTAGTGTGGACCCGGTCGGCTACACAGATACGCAGTATTTT; CDR3: CASSVDPVGYTDTQYF
V: TRBV5-4; J: TRBJ1-2; size: .; D: TRBD1; DNA: TGTGCCAGCAGCTTGTGGGGACAGGGGGCAGGGGGCTACACCTTC; CDR3: CASSLWGQGAGGYTF
V: TRBV5-4; J: TRBJ2-1; size: .; D: .; DNA: TGTGCCAGCAGCTTGGGTAGCGACGAGACCTACAATGAGCAGTTCTTC; CDR3: CASSLGSDETYNEQFF
V: TRBV28; J: TRBJ2-1; size: .; D: TRBD2; DNA: TGTGCCAGCAGTTCCGCACTATCTAGCGGGGGGCTAGCGGCCTACAATGAGCAGTTCTTC; CDR3: CASSSALSSGGLAAYNEQFF
V: TRBV4-1; J: TRBJ2-7; size: .; D: TRBD1; DNA: TGCGCCAGCAGCCAAGACAGGGGGAGCTCCTACGAGCAGTACTTC; CDR3: CASSQDRGSSYEQYF
V: TRBV6-5; J: TRBJ2-7; size: .; D: .; DNA: TGTGCCAGCAGGACCGTAAGCTACGAGCAGTACTTC; CDR3: CASRTVSYEQYF
V: TRBV19; J: TRBJ2-7; size: .; D: TRBD1; DNA: TGTGCCAGTAGTATAGGGACAGGGCCCACCTACGAGCAGTACTTC; CDR3: CASSIGTGPTYEQYF
V: TRBV6-5; J: TRBJ2-1; size: .; D: .; DNA: TGTGCCAGCAGTTACGTCTGGGAAGGGAACAATGAGCAGTTCTTC; CDR3: CASSYVWEGNNEQFF
V: TRBV4-1; J: TRBJ2-1; size: .; D: .; DNA: TGCGCCAGCAGCCCCCTTTTGGGGAGCAAATCCGATGAGCAGTTCTTC; CDR3: CASSPLLGSKSDEQFF
V: TRBV7-2; J: TRBJ2-7; size: .; D: TRBD2; DNA: TGTGCCAGCAGTCTAGCGGGGGATCGGAGGGAGCAGTACTTC; CDR3: CASSLAGDRREQYF
V: TRBV2; J: TRBJ2-5; size: .; D: .; DNA: TGTGCCAGCACCGACAACAAAGAGACCCAGTACTTC; CDR3: CASTDNKETQYF
V: TRBV9; J: TRBJ2-1; size: .; D: .; DNA: TGTGCCAGCAGCGGGGCTTGGCAGTTCTTC; CDR3: CASSGAWQFF
V: TRBV7-9; J: TRBJ2-4; size: .; D: .; DNA: TGTGCCAGCAGCGACAATGTGCTAGCCAAAAACATTCAGTACTTC; CDR3: CASSDNVLAKNIQYF
V: TRBV4-3; J: TRBJ2-3; size: .; D: TRBD2; DNA: TGCGCCAGCAGCCGGACTAGCGGGGGCACAGATACGCAGTATTTT; CDR3: CASSRTSGGTDTQYF
V: TRBV6-1; J: TRBJ2-7; size: .; D: .; DNA: TGTGCCACCCGGCAGGGGTCCGCATACGAGCAGTACTTC; CDR3: CATRQGSAYEQYF
V: TRBV5-8; J: TRBJ2-3; size: .; D: TRBD1; DNA: TGTGCCAGCAGCTTAAGACAGGGGACAATAGATACGCAGTATTTT; CDR3: CASSLRQGTIDTQYF
V: TRBV18; J: TRBJ2-5; size: .; D: .; DNA: TGTGCCAGCTCACCCGGAGGGGGGGTTCAAGAGACCCAGTACTTC; CDR3: CASSPGGGVQETQYF
V: TRBV4-1; J: TRBJ1-4; size: once; D: TRBD1; DNA: TGCGCCAGCAGAGGGGGCTTTAGTGAAAAACTGTTTTTT; CDR3: CASRGGFSEKLFF
V: TRBV19; J: TRBJ2-3; size: .; D: .; DNA: TGTGCCAGTACGAGCGGGCAGGGGACAGATACGCAGTATTTT; CDR3: CASTSGQGTDTQYF
V: TRBV5-4; J: TRBJ2-1; size: once; D: TRBD2; DNA: TGTGCCAGCAAACTAGCGGGGGGGCTAGTCGATGAGCAGTTCTTC; CDR3: CASKLAGGLVDEQFF
V: TRBV6-6; J: TRBJ1-2; size: .; D: TRBD1; DNA: TGTGCCAGCAGTGCCGGGACAGGGTATGGCTACACCTTC; CDR3: CASSAGTGYGYTF
V: TRBV7-6; J: TRBJ2-3; size: .; D: TRBD2; DNA: TGTGCCAGCAGCTTAGCGATTATACTAGCGGGGGGGAGCACAGATACGCAGTATTTT; CDR3: CASSLAIILAGGSTDTQYF
V: TRBV5-6; J: TRBJ1-3; size: .; D: .; DNA: TGTGCCAGCAGCTTGGAACGGAACACCATATATTTT; CDR3: CASSLERNTIYF
V: TRBV19; J: TRBJ1-1; size: .; D: .; DNA: TGTGCCAGTAGTATAACAGCGAACACTGAAGCTTTCTTT; CDR3: CASSITANTEAFF
V: TRBV7-3; J: TRBJ2-2; size: .; D: .; DNA: TGTGCCAGCAGCCTAGGGTCGGGGGAGCTGTTTTTT; CDR3: CASSLGSGELFF
V: TRBV7-6; J: TRBJ2-7; size: once; D: TRBD2; DNA: TGTGCCAGCAGCTTAGAGGTAGCGGGGGCCTACGAGCAGTACTTC; CDR3: CASSLEVAGAYEQYF
V: TRBV7-3; J: TRBJ2-3; size: .; D: TRBD2; DNA: TGTGCCAGCAGTCCAACTAGCGGCAACACAGATACGCAGTATTTT; CDR3: CASSPTSGNTDTQYF
V: TRBV7-2; J: TRBJ2-3; size: .; D: TRBD2; DNA: TGTGCCAGCAGCTCCCTACTAGCGGGGGGTTTGGGAGATACGCAGTATTTT; CDR3: CASSSLLAGGLGDTQYF
V: TRBV27; J: TRBJ2-4; size: .; D: .; DNA: TGTGCCAGCAGTTCCAAAAACATTCAGTACTTC; CDR3: CASSSKNIQYF
V: TRBV19; J: TRBJ1-1; size: once; D: .; DNA: TGTGCCAGTAGTATCCAGGATCTTAACACTGAAGCTTTCTTT; CDR3: CASSIQDLNTEAFF
V: TRBV6-5; J: TRBJ1-5; size: .; D: .; DNA: TGTGCCAGCAGTTACACTCGGACGGGCAATCAGCCCCAGCATTTT; CDR3: CASSYTRTGNQPQHF
V: TRBV7-9; J: TRBJ2-7; size: .; D: TRBD1; DNA: TGTGCCAGCAGCGTGACCGGGACAGGGGTCGAGCAGTACTTC; CDR3: CASSVTGTGVEQYF
V: TRBV7-9; J: TRBJ2-7; size: .; D: TRBD1; DNA: TGTGCCAGCAGCTTAGCGCTTGGGACAGGAGCCTACGAGCAGTACTTC; CDR3: CASSLALGTGAYEQYF
V: TRBV4-1; J: TRBJ1-1; size: .; D: TRBD1; DNA: TGCGCCAGCGGTGAACAGGGGGCGGATGCTTTCTTT; CDR3: CASGEQGADAFF